Each of the 3 T cell receptor beta chains below was sequenced from the same sample in a study of T cells after posttransplantation cyclophosphamide. Generated by immunoSEQ multiplex PCR, the TCRdb table keeps only in-frame clones and is missing some. The sample gives 10,000 or so clones, nearly 90% of which show up once; 1.6% is in the top ten. Sample: memory CD4+ T cells sorted from PBMCs. These TCRs come from a woman aged 60-75 years in good health, CMV-negative, and a related stem cell transplant donor.

V usage is TRBV27 and J usage is TRBJ1-6, with 8 bases fitting TRBD1. This CDR3 has 17 residues. Germline V gene data show CDR1 as MNHEY and CDR2 as SMNVEV (reference sequence). The ends lost 7 bases at V and 0 bases at J; junction bases unmatched: 8. CDR3 DNA sequence: TGTGCCAGCAAGATGAACAGGGGGAGCTCCTATAATTCACCCCTCCACTTT. Residues: CASKMNRGSSYNSPLHF.

The CDR3: CASSYTGGDYGYTF. CDR3 DNA: TGTGCCAGCAGTTACACTGGGGGGGACTATGGCTACACCTTC. The chain is built from TRBV6-5 and TRBJ1-2, with D maybe TRBD1 (5 bases). CDR1 is MNHEY and CDR2 is SVGAGI in the germline V gene. Trimming cost V 2 bases and J 3 bases, with 10 bases left between them. CDR3 size: 14 residues.

In its sample, this clone was seen once. This chain connects TRBV28 to TRBJ2-7; 7 bases align to TRBD1. The CDR3 length is 14 residues. Germline CDR1 and CDR2: MDHEN and SYDVKM. The V segment lost 6 bases and the J segment 2 bases; nucleotides outside the gene matches: 7. The chain's CDR3 is CASSRQGLPYEQYF. The CDR3 region has the DNA TGTGCCAGCAGCCGACAGGGTCTCCCCTACGAGCAGTACTTC.